Shown below are 30 T cell receptor delta chains from a single sample sequenced in a study of delta chains in infants with herpesvirus infections. Reverse transcription of PBMC RNA used primers specific for the gamma and delta chains. TCRdb re-processed the RT-PCR reads using CATT. The sample lists approximately 800 delta-chain clones, around 35% seen once, with 24% in the top ten. The input for sequencing was peripheral blood, taken at time point 2 of longitudinal follow-up. The receptors derive from a human donor who was a Ugandan infant, either HIV-exposed or HIV-unexposed (not recorded which).

This clone showed up just a few times. A much bigger clone sits one base away, suggesting this may be a read error. This specimen includes other DNA sequences encoding the same CDR3. The rearrangement uses TRDV1 and TRDJ1, with 10 bases fitting TRDD3. V was pared by 0 bases and J by 0 bases, with 13 bases of the junction left unmatched. Germline CDR1 TSWWSYY, CDR2 QGS. The CDR3 runs 20 residues. The CDR3: CALGELFTVLGDLYTDKLIF. The CDR3 DNA reads as TGTGCTCTTGGGGAACTTTTCACTGTACTGGGGGATCTGTACACCGATAAACTCATCTTT.

To note about this clone: It may be a read error: a sequence one base away is much more abundant. This chain connects TRDV2 to TRDJ3; 8 bases fit TRDD3. This CDR3 is built from 19 residues. CDR1 and CDR2 (germline): GEAIGNYY, EKD. J gave up 0 bases and V 3 bases, and 9 bases lay outside the gene matches. CDR3: CACDAWGTMTSWDTRQMFF. CDR3 bases: TGTGCCTGTGACGCCTGGGGGACTATGACCTCCTGGGACACCCGACAGATGTTTTTC.

The CDR3 nucleotides are TGTGCCTGTGACCCCCTGGGGGACTCGGGGTACACCGATAAACTCATCTTT. Its protein product is CACDPLGDSGYTDKLIF. The V gene is TRDV2, the J gene TRDJ1; 8 positions match TRDD3. Germline CDR1 and CDR2: GEAIGNYY and EKD. The CDR3 extends over 17 amino acids. V was pared by 3 bases and J by 0 bases, with 11 bases of the junction left unmatched.

Judged by abundance, this clone is medium-sized. J is TRDJ1 and V is TRDV2, with 12 bases that match TRDD3. The germline gives CDR1 GEAIGNYY, CDR2 EKD. This CDR3 is 18 amino acids long. V shed 0 bases, J shed 7 bases, and the junction held 14 bases outside the gene matches. CDR3 loop: CACDTLGAILGDTGKLIF. CDR3 coding DNA: TGTGCCTGTGACACCTTGGGGGCCATACTGGGGGATACTGGTAAACTCATCTTT.

This clone is a singleton in its sample. This may stem from a read error, because a much larger clone lies one nucleotide away. J is TRDJ3 and V is TRDV3; 9 positions agree with TRDD3. Per germline, CDR1 TVYSNPD and CDR2 GDNSRS (reference sequence). The CDR3 totals 23 residues. Unmatched junction bases numbered 24, after V lost 3 bases and J lost 0 bases. CDR3: CAFMRHCPVLGDHSSWDTRQMFF. The CDR3, as DNA: TGTGCCTTCATGCGCCACTGCCCTGTACTGGGGGACCACAGCTCCTGGGACACCCGACAGATGTTTTTC.

To note about this clone: This sequence is one base from a far larger clone and is likely a read error. This CDR3 is also generated by other DNA sequences in the sample. This rearrangement joins TRDV1 to TRDJ1; 8 bases align to TRDD2. V trimming: 0 bases; J trimming: 0 bases; junction bases outside the gene matches: 33. Looked up from germline, CDR1 is TSWWSYY and CDR2 is QGS. The CDR3 is made up of 26 amino acids. The CDR3 DNA reads as TGTGCTCTTGGGGAACTATGGCCTTCCTATGGTGGTGGGGTGGGGCAGGAGCTTCAGTACACCGATAAACTCATCTTT. Translation: CALGELWPSYGGGVGQELQYTDKLIF.

For this clone: A far larger clone is off by one base, so a read error is likely. V and J are TRDV1 and TRDJ2; the D gene could be TRDD2 or TRDD3 (9 bases each). Trimming cost V 0 bases and J 1 base, with 33 bases left between them. This CDR3 contains 24 residues. CDR1 and CDR2 (germline): TSWWSYY, QGS. CDR3 region: CALGELPRGNRLPTLGDLTAQLFF. The CDR3 DNA reads TGTGCTCTTGGGGAACTACCTAGGGGTAATCGCCTTCCTACACTGGGGGATTTGACAGCACAACTCTTCTTT.

This clone was found a few times. The V call is TRDV2, the J call TRDJ1, with TRDD3 matching 13 bases. The CDR3 consists of 21 residues. Looked up from germline, CDR1 is GEAIGNYY and CDR2 is EKD. V shed 0 bases and J 1 base; nucleotides not matched to a gene: 16. This CDR3 reads CACDTVTGGYEEMDATDKLIF. CDR3 DNA sequence: TGTGCCTGTGACACCGTGACTGGGGGATACGAGGAGATGGACGCCACCGATAAACTCATCTTT.

A remark on this clone: This may be a read error, as it is one base from a much larger clone. The rearrangement joins TRDV1 to TRDJ1; 9 positions agree with TRDD3. Per germline, CDR1 TSWWSYY and CDR2 QGS. V gave up 1 base and J gave up 3 bases; unmatched junction bases: 9. This CDR3 is built from 17 residues. DNA for the CDR3: TGTGCTCTTGGGGAACCCGGACTACTGGGGGAGTCCGATAAACTCATCTTT. It codes for CALGEPGLLGESDKLIF.

This clone has just a few counts. The V gene is TRDV3, the J gene TRDJ1; 9 nucleotides match TRDD3. The CDR3 contains 15 residues. V lost 5 bases and J lost 0; bases outside the gene matches: 10. CDR1 TVYSNPD and CDR2 GDNSRS come from the germline V gene (reference sequence). CDR3 loop: CARATPGGYTDKLIF. The CDR3 DNA sequence: TGTGCCAGGGCTACCCCTGGGGGATACACCGATAAACTCATCTTT.

Concerning this clone: This likely reflects a read error, since a far larger clone is one base away. The sample carries other DNA sequences with the same CDR3. The rearrangement links TRDV1 to TRDJ1; 10 nucleotides agree with TRDD3. The CDR3 is 23 residues long. Germline-derived CDR1 and CDR2 are TSWWSYY and QGS. With V trimmed by 6 bases and J by 3 bases, 31 bases remained unmatched. CDR3 nucleotides: TGTGCTCTTGGAGGCGCCCCTACTCACTACTGGGGGATCCACGCGTTAGGCCCCGATAAACTCATCTTT. It translates to CALGGAPTHYWGIHALGPDKLIF.

Concerning this clone itself: A far larger clone is a single base away, which makes a read error likely. The rearrangement uses TRDV1 and TRDJ1; 9 nucleotides line up with TRDD3. Germline V gene data show CDR1 as TSWWSYY and CDR2 as QGS. CDR3 length: 17 residues. Trimming at V came to 3 bases and at J to 5 bases, leaving 13 bases not matched to a gene. The CDR3 is CALGDHTVLGDRDKLIF. The CDR3 region has the DNA TGTGCTCTTGGGGACCATACGGTCTTGGGGGATAGGGATAAACTCATCTTT.

V is TRAV29/DV5 and J is TRDJ1, with 9 bases fitting TRDD3. The CDR3 has 18 residues. Germline V gives CDR1 NSMFDY, CDR2 ISSIKDK. V was clipped by 2 bases and J by 3 bases; unmatched bases: 17. In DNA, the CDR3 is TGTGCAGCAAGGCACGGGCCTTCCAAGGGGATACGCGCCGATAAACTCATCTTT. As protein: CAARHGPSKGIRADKLIF.

Details on this clone: Other DNA sequences from this sample encode an identical CDR3 as well. CDR3 bases: TGTGCTCTTGGGGAACTAGAGAGTGGACTTCGGACGGAAAAGTACTGGGGGATACGTAAAGGGACCGATAAACTCATCTTT. Translated: CALGELESGLRTEKYWGIRKGTDKLIF. The genes are TRDV1 and TRDJ1, with 13 nucleotides matching TRDD3. The length of the CDR3 is 27 residues. Losses at the gene ends were 0 bases for V and 2 bases for J; bases not matched to a gene: 33. Per germline, CDR1 TSWWSYY and CDR2 QGS.

Points on this clone: The same CDR3 can be traced to other DNA sequences in this sample. The chain uses TRDV1 and TRDJ2, with 10 bases matching TRDD3. The CDR3 contains 17 residues. The V gene end was trimmed by 2 bases and the J gene end by 9 bases; junction bases not matched to a gene: 12. The germline CDR1 and CDR2 sequences are TSWWSYY and QGS. The CDR3 region has the DNA TGTGCTCTTGGGGAATGGCCGGGGGATACGACGTCAACACAACTCTTCTTT. As protein: CALGEWPGDTTSTQLFF.

This clone has more than one count but fewer than ten. This chain joins TRDV1 and TRDJ1; the D gene is possibly TRDD3 (6 bases). This CDR3 is 24 amino acids long. Germline CDR1 is TSWWSYY and CDR2 is QGS. V was cut by 1 base and J by 0 bases, with 36 bases left in between. The CDR3: CALGEPAPPIRYWEGRRYTDKLIF. CDR3 nucleotides: TGTGCTCTTGGGGAACCCGCCCCCCCTATCCGTTACTGGGAAGGGAGGCGGTACACCGATAAACTCATCTTT.

This clone is large. V is TRDV1 and J is TRDJ1; 7 bases align to TRDD3. This CDR3 is 22 amino acids long. Germline loops: CDR1 TSWWSYY, CDR2 QGS. Unmatched junction bases numbered 23, after V lost 1 base and J lost 0 bases. CDR3: CALGEPPFPHWGQRGYTDKLIF. DNA of the CDR3: TGTGCTCTTGGGGAACCCCCGTTCCCTCACTGGGGCCAGCGGGGGTACACCGATAAACTCATCTTT.

In its sample, this clone is large (0.1 to 1%). Different DNA sequences within this sample yield the same CDR3. This CDR3 reads CACDTVGGPRDKLIF. The CDR3 DNA follows: TGTGCCTGTGACACCGTGGGGGGACCTCGGGATAAACTCATCTTT. This chain uses TRDV2 with TRDJ1; D perhaps matches TRDD3 (6 bases). The CDR3 runs to 15 residues. V was trimmed by 0 bases and J by 5 bases, leaving 15 bases between them. Looked up from germline, CDR1 is GEAIGNYY and CDR2 is EKD.

By share, this clone counts as large. The chain combines TRDV2 with TRDJ2; 7 bases map to TRDD3. The CDR3 extends over 18 amino acids. From germline, CDR1 is GEAIGNYY and CDR2 EKD. With V trimmed by 0 bases and J by 4 bases, 13 bases remained unmatched. DNA of the CDR3: TGTGCCTGTGACACCCTCCTAGGGGGGGATCCGGCGACAGCACAACTCTTCTTT. It yields the protein CACDTLLGGDPATAQLFF.

This clone is deemed large. The chain carries TRDV2 and TRDJ1, with TRDD3 matching over 8 bases. Looked up from germline, CDR1 is GEAIGNYY and CDR2 is EKD. The V segment lost 0 bases and the J segment 0 bases; nucleotides outside the gene matches: 11. This CDR3 is 18 amino acids long. The CDR3 here is CACDTISHGIRNTDKLIF. For the CDR3, the DNA is TGTGCCTGTGACACCATTTCTCACGGGATACGAAACACCGATAAACTCATCTTT.

In this sample, this clone turned up a few times. This chain joins TRDV3 and TRDJ1; D possibly corresponds to TRDD3 (6 bases). The CDR3 loop spans 20 amino acids. V was pared by 1 base and J by 2 bases, with 32 bases between. The V gene's germline CDR1 is TVYSNPD and CDR2 GDNSRS (reference sequence). The DNA of the CDR3 is TGTGCCTTTAACGGCGGCTGGGGATCTACCTACGCCTTAGGAACCGATAAACTCATCTTT. This codes for CAFNGGWGSTYALGTDKLIF.

With respect to this clone: A far larger clone is one nucleotide away, so this likely arose from a read error. This sequence joins TRDV1 and TRDJ1; 9 nucleotides align to TRDD2. The CDR3 is 22 residues long. The V gene's germline CDR1 is TSWWSYY and CDR2 QGS. V was clipped by 1 base and J by 7 bases; unmatched bases: 28. The CDR3 DNA sequence: TGTGCTCTTGGGGAACCCCGCCTTCCTACATTTAGATGGGTAGGTAATACGAGTAAACTCATCTTT. This translates into CALGEPRLPTFRWVGNTSKLIF.

Worth noting for this clone: Other DNA sequences in this specimen translate into the identical CDR3. The chain's CDR3 is CALGETYPCTGGYAGENTDKLIF. Here the CDR3 DNA reads TGTGCTCTTGGGGAAACATACCCCTGTACTGGGGGATACGCCGGGGAAAACACCGATAAACTCATCTTT. The chain links TRDV1 to TRDJ1; 13 bases map to TRDD3. Germline-derived CDR1 and CDR2 are TSWWSYY and QGS. The CDR3 totals 23 residues. The V gene end was trimmed by 2 bases and the J gene end by 0 bases; junction bases not matched to a gene: 21.

The chain is built from TRDV2 and TRDJ1; TRDD3 aligns across 13 bases. CDR3 length equals 17 residues. V lost 0 bases to trimming and J lost 4 bases; unmatched junction nucleotides: 7. The V gene's germline CDR1 is GEAIGNYY and CDR2 EKD. CDR3 residues: CACDTVLGDTRHDKLIF. CDR3 nucleotides: TGTGCCTGTGACACCGTACTGGGGGATACGCGCCACGATAAACTCATCTTT.

With regard to this clone: With a much larger clone just one base away, this may be a read error. The chain has TRDV2 and TRDJ1; D unresolved. The V gene's germline CDR1 is GEAIGNYY and CDR2 EKD. The CDR3 has 14 residues. Trimming cost V 0 bases and J 4 bases, with 11 bases left between them. This CDR3 reads CACDTWASRDKLIF. As DNA, the CDR3 is TGTGCCTGTGACACCTGGGCCTCACGCGATAAACTCATCTTT.

The chain uses TRDV2 and TRDJ1; maybe TRDD3 (5 bases). This CDR3 spans 14 amino acids. Germline V gene data show CDR1 as GEAIGNYY and CDR2 as EKD. V was trimmed by 0 bases and J by 4 bases, leaving 11 bases between them. The CDR3 sequence: CACDTLGYRDKLIF. In DNA form, the CDR3 reads TGTGCCTGTGACACCCTCGGATATCGCGATAAACTCATCTTT.

This sequence joins TRDV2 and TRDJ3; 13 nucleotides match TRDD3. From germline, CDR1 is GEAIGNYY and CDR2 EKD. V trimming: 0 bases; J trimming: 0 bases; junction bases outside the gene matches: 13. This CDR3 region has 23 residues. The CDR3 loop is CACDTVLGDTQKYHSWDTRQMFF. The DNA of the CDR3 is TGTGCCTGTGACACCGTACTGGGGGATACGCAGAAATATCACTCCTGGGACACCCGACAGATGTTTTTC.

This clone has a handful of counts. V and J are TRDV2 and TRDJ1; 9 bases are a match to TRDD3. This CDR3 is 17 amino acids long. Germline lookup yields CDR1 GEAIGNYY and CDR2 EKD. J gave up 0 bases and V 2 bases, and 9 bases lay outside the gene matches. As DNA, the CDR3 is TGTGCCTGTGACATGTTACTGGGGGAAAAGTACACCGATAAACTCATCTTT. Protein sequence: CACDMLLGEKYTDKLIF.

With respect to this clone: At the DNA level, this CDR3 is encoded by other sequences in the same sample as well. The CDR3 nucleotides are TGTGCCTGTGATGCATGGGGGGTTTACACCGATAAACTCATCTTT. Encoded protein: CACDAWGVYTDKLIF. The V gene is TRDV2, the J gene TRDJ1; perhaps TRDD3 as D (6 bases). The V end was cut by 4 bases, the J end by 0 bases, with 14 bases between. The germline V gene has CDR1 GEAIGNYY and CDR2 EKD. The CDR3 loop spans 15 amino acids.

By share, this clone counts as large. The chain carries TRDV2 and TRDJ1, with D hard to call. Trimming took off 7 bases at V and 0 bases at J, with 20 bases between the two ends. Germline V gene data show CDR1 as GEAIGNYY and CDR2 as EKD. This CDR3 contains 16 residues. The CDR3 spells CACDEVRKTDTDKLIF. The CDR3 DNA reads TGTGCCTGCGACGAGGTACGGAAGACTGACACCGATAAACTCATCTTT.